This TCR beta chain was captured in a study of shared clonotypes between healthy human individuals. Overall study results and limits: All-four-donor shared clonotypes had higher generation probabilities than non-shared clonotypes did. Researchers sampled blood only, noting tissue repertoires likely differ.

The assay was immunoSEQ multiplex PCR, and TCRdb's table has in-frame clones only and misses some. In the table there are about 1.5 million clones, 98% of which are singletons. Trimming removed 2 bases at V and 6 bases at J, with 15 bases between. CDR1 SGHNT and CDR2 YYREEE come from the germline V gene (reference sequence). This CDR3 contains 15 residues. To note about this clone: Its antigen is currently unknown.

This sequence was found in a man aged 25-45 years in good health. V gene TRBV5-4 combines with J gene TRBJ2-1; D possibly corresponds to TRBD1 (7 bases). Sequenced: naive CD4+ T cells sorted from blood. The subset denotes: CD45RA+ positively selected. This CDR3 reads CASSFFQGGSNEQFF. The DNA of the CDR3 is TGTGCCAGCAGCTTCTTTCAGGGGGGTAGCAATGAGCAGTTCTTC.